Sequencing of this T cell receptor (beta chain) was carried out in a study of blood T cell repertoires in COVID-19. For the study at large: Both acute and convalescent COVID-19 samples were obtained from the United States, Italy and Spain. T cells, B-cell-depleted T cells, or PBMCs supplied cDNA or gDNA.

The CDR3 runs to 16 residues. J was trimmed by 4 bases and V by 12 bases; bases with no gene match: 13. Germline V gene data show CDR1 as KGHDR and CDR2 as SFDVKD. In the authors' methods: It was from reference gene primer amplification that nucleated cell counts were estimated. Sequencing used immunoSEQ multiplex PCR; TCRdb keeps in-frame clones, though not all of them. V and J calls and clone size are as listed in that table; D and trimming were resolved from the DNA. The table has roughly 20,000 clones, 80% to 90% seen once. Sequencing was carried out using peripheral blood. The gene calls are TRBV24-1 and TRBJ2-5; 13 bases agree with TRBD2. This receptor was taken from a human donor in a cohort sampled during active COVID-19. The donor label of this sample is uncertain. CDR3 bases: TGTGCCGGAGGACTAGCGGGAGACATTGAGAGAGAGACCCAGTACTTC. It specifies CAGGLAGDIERETQYF.